This T cell receptor beta chain is from a study of T cell changes during pregnancy in multiple sclerosis. In germline, CDR1 is SGHNT, CDR2 YYREEE (reference sequence). CDR3 size: 15 residues. Deletions cut 4 bases from V and 0 bases from J, with 12 bases between. Clones were read by immunoSEQ multiplex PCR, and TCRdb kept only the in-frame ones, dropping some. The data show tens of thousands of clones, around nine tenths seen once. This specimen was peripheral blood, taken after pregnancy. The chain combines TRBV5-4 with TRBJ2-3; D uncertain. The receptor's source is a female donor in good health, enrolled as a control in a pregnancy study. The CDR3 bases are TGTGCCAGCAGCACCCCAGCGATTAGCACAGATACGCAGTATTTT. This sequence encodes CASSTPAISTDTQYF.